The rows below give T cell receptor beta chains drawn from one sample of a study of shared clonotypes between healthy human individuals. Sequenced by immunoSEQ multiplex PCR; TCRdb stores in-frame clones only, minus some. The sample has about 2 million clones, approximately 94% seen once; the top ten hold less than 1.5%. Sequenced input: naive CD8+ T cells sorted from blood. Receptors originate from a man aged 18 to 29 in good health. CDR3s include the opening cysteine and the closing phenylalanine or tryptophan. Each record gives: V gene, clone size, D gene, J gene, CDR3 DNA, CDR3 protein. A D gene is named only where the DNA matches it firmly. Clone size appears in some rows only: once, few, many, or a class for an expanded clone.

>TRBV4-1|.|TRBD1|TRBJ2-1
TGCGCCAGCAGCCACACAGGGGCGCCCCTCTACAATGAGCAGTTCTTC
CASSHTGAPLYNEQFF
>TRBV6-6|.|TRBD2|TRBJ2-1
TGTGCCAGCAATGGACTAGCGGTAGACAATGAGCAGTTCTTC
CASNGLAVDNEQFF
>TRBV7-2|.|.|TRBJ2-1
TGTGCCAGCAGCCCTCCCAGGTTGGGGGGGCATTTAGGCAATGAGCAGTTCTTC
CASSPPRLGGHLGNEQFF
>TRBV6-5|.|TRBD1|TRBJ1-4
TGTGCCAGCAGCTGGACAGGGGAGGGGGAAAAACTGTTTTTT
CASSWTGEGEKLFF
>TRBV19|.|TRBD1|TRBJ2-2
TGTGCCAGTAGGCCGGACAGGGGTAACACCGGGGAGCTGTTTTTT
CASRPDRGNTGELFF
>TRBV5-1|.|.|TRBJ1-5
TGCGCCAGCAGCGGGGACGGGGTTGGGAATCAGCCCCAGCATTTT
CASSGDGVGNQPQHF
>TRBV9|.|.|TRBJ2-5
TGTGCCAGCAGCCCAGTTGTGCAAGAGACCCAGTACTTC
CASSPVVQETQYF
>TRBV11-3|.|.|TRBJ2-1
TGTGCCAGCAGCGTGAACCGGGACACTTACAATGAGCAGTTCTTC
CASSVNRDTYNEQFF
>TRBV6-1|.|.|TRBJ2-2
TGTGCCAGCAGTGAACTCCGGGCCGGGGAGCTGTTTTTT
CASSELRAGELFF
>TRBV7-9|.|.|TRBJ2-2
TGTGCCAGCAGCCCCGTTTTAGTCACCGGGGAGCTGTTTTTT
CASSPVLVTGELFF
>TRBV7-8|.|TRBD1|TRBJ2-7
TGTGCCAGCAGCTTAGGGACAGGGGGCTCCCCTCGGCAGTACTTC
CASSLGTGGSPRQYF
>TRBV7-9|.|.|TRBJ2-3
TGTGCCAGCAGCTTCACAGGTAGCACAGATACGCAGTATTTT
CASSFTGSTDTQYF
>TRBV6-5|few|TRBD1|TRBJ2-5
TGTGCCAGCAGTTACTTCGTACAGGGGGCAGAGACCCAGTACTTC
CASSYFVQGAETQYF
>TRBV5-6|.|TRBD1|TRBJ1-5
TGTGCCAGCAGCTATATGACAGGGGAGCAGCCCCAGCATTTT
CASSYMTGEQPQHF
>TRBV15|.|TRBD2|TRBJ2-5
TGTGCCACCAGCAAACGGACTAGCGGGGGGGCCGGGCAAGAGACCCAGTACTTC
CATSKRTSGGAGQETQYF
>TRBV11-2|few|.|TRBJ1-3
TGTGCCAGCAGCCCCGGGCCCGAATGGGGAAACACCATATATTTT
CASSPGPEWGNTIYF
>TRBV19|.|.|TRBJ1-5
TGTGCCAGTAGTTCGGGGATCAATCAGCCCCAGCATTTT
CASSSGINQPQHF
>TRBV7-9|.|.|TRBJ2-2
TGTGCCAGCAACCCTCTCGACACCGGGGAGCTGTTTTTT
CASNPLDTGELFF
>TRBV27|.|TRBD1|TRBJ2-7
TGTGCCAGCAGCGCGCTACGGACAGGGGGTCCTGAATGGGACGAGCAGTACTTC
CASSALRTGGPEWDEQYF
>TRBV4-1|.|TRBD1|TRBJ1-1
TGCGCCAGCAGCCAGAGGACAGGGAGCAACACTGAAGCTTTCTTT
CASSQRTGSNTEAFF
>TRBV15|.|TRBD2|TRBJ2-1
TGTGCCACCAGCAGCGATATACTAGCGGCCAGTTCCTACAATGAGCAGTTCTTC
CATSSDILAASSYNEQFF
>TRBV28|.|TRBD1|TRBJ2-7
TGTGCCAGCAGTACGCGACAGGGGGCTCCCCTCGAGCAGTACTTC
CASSTRQGAPLEQYF
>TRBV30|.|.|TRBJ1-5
TGTGCCTGGAGTGCAGACGCGGCCCAGCCCCAGCATTTT
CAWSADAAQPQHF
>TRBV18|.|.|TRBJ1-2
TGTGCCAGCTCACTCGAACACGATTGGGTCTATGGCTACACCTTC
CASSLEHDWVYGYTF
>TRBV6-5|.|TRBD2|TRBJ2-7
TGTGCCAGCAGTTTAGGGACTAGCGGGGGTTACGAGCAGTACTTC
CASSLGTSGGYEQYF
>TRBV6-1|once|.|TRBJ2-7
TGTGCCAGCAGTGAATGGGTCACTAGCTACGAGCAGTACTTC
CASSEWVTSYEQYF
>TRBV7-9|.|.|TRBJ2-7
TGTGCCAGCAGCTTAGCGGGCAACTACGAGCAGTACTTC
CASSLAGNYEQYF
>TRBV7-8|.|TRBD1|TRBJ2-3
TGTGCCAGCAGCCTTGGGACAGGGCCAGATACGCAGTATTTT
CASSLGTGPDTQYF
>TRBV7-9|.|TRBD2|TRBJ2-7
TGTGCCAGCAGCCCAGTAGGACTAGCGGGAGCCGACGAGCAGTACTTC
CASSPVGLAGADEQYF
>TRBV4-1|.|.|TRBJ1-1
TGCGCCAGCAGCCAAGCCAGGGGTGCTGAAGCTTTCTTT
CASSQARGAEAFF